These 12 T cell receptor beta chains originate from one sample sequenced in a study of cytomegalovirus exposure and HLA in healthy donors. With 60 Vbeta and 13 Jbeta primers, the PCR was carried out. The repertoire was sequenced with immunoSEQ multiplex PCR; TCRdb's copy has only in-frame clones and lacks some. The table records about 140,000 clones, 61% of them present only once. The specimen was PBMCs. These receptors were taken from a male donor in good health and CMV-seronegative.

This chain connects TRBV7-9 to TRBJ1-5; D is unclear. V was trimmed by 1 base and J by 2 bases, leaving 15 bases between them. This CDR3 region has 17 residues. Germline V gene lookup returns CDR1 SEHNR and CDR2 FQNEAQ (reference sequence). The CDR3 protein is CASSLGASGRGNQPQHF. The CDR3 bases are TGTGCCAGCAGCTTAGGGGCGAGCGGGAGGGGCAATCAGCCCCAGCATTTT. The variable domain in full, with the rest retrieved from reference TRBV7-9 and TRBJ1-5, is DTGVSQNPRHKITKRGQNVTFRCDPISEHNRLYWYRQTLGQGPEFLTYFQNEAQLEKSRLLSDRFSAERPKGSFSTLEIQRTEQGDSAMYLCASSLGASGRGNQPQHFGDGTRLSIL.

The chain recombines TRBV7-8 with TRBJ2-7; 10 nucleotides match TRBD1. J gave up 5 bases and V 4 bases, and 2 bases lay outside the gene matches. The CDR3 contains 13 residues. Germline CDR1 reads SGHVS; CDR2 reads FQNEAQ. The DNA of the CDR3 is TGTGCCAGCAGCTCAGGGACAGGGGACGAGCAGTACTTC. Translating it yields CASSSGTGDEQYF. Full variable domain (rest looked up from reference TRBV7-8 and TRBJ2-7): GAGVSQSPRYKVAKRGQDVALRCDPISGHVSLFWYQQALGQGPEFLTYFQNEAQLDKSGLPSDRFFAERPEGSVSTLKIQRTQQEDSAVYLCASSSGTGDEQYFGPGTRLTVT.

This sequence joins TRBV6-6 and TRBJ2-3; 8 bases agree with TRBD2. Trimming at V came to 2 bases and at J to 8 bases, leaving 6 bases not matched to a gene. Germline CDR1 reads MNHNY; CDR2 reads SVGAGI (reference sequence). This CDR3 contains 14 residues. CDR3 sequence: CASSYGTSAGTQYF. The CDR3 nucleotides are TGTGCCAGCAGTTACGGGACTAGTGCAGGTACGCAGTATTTT.

CDR3 nucleotide sequence: TGTGCCAGCAGCCAGCCCAGACAGGGGAGCACCTATGGCTACACCTTC. Amino acid sequence: CASSQPRQGSTYGYTF. V is TRBV7-2 and J is TRBJ1-2; 8 nucleotides line up with TRBD1. This CDR3 region has 16 residues. J was trimmed by 4 bases and V by 5 bases; bases with no gene match: 12. Germline assignment: CDR1 SGHTA and CDR2 FQGNSA.

This clone occurred a few times. CDR3 DNA: TGCGCCAGCAGCCAACGGGGGGGGAACACAGATACGCAGTATTTT. Translation: CASSQRGGNTDTQYF. V gene TRBV4-1 combines with J gene TRBJ2-3, with 8 bases that match TRBD2. The junction had 3 bases not matched to a gene; V was cut back by 2 bases and J by 2 bases. Germline V lookup: CDR1 MGHRA, CDR2 YSYEKL. This CDR3 contains 15 residues.

This chain connects TRBV9 to TRBJ2-1; TRBD2 agrees at 7 bases. Per germline, CDR1 SGDLS and CDR2 YYNGEE. V lost 3 bases to trimming and J lost 7 bases; unmatched junction nucleotides: 13. The CDR3 consists of 16 residues. DNA of the CDR3: TGTGCCAGCAGCGCCACCCCCGGGGGGATCCCGAATGAGCAGTTCTTC. Protein product: CASSATPGGIPNEQFF.

This clone was found once. The rearrangement links TRBV12-5 to TRBJ1-1; 10 nucleotides line up with TRBD1. The CDR3 contains 15 residues. The germline V gene encodes CDR1 LGHNT and CDR2 FRNRAP. V trimming: 5 bases; J trimming: 6 bases; junction bases outside the gene matches: 9. CDR3 coding DNA: TGTGCTAGTGGTCCCACCGGGGACAGGGGTTCTGAAGCTTTCTTT. Its translation: CASGPTGDRGSEAFF.

The chain uses TRBV7-8 and TRBJ2-4; D perhaps matches TRBD1 (6 bases). V was shortened by 5 bases and J by 0 bases, with 14 bases between the two germline ends. The CDR3 has 16 amino acids. The germline V gene has CDR1 SGHVS and CDR2 FQNEAQ. CDR3 nucleotides: TGTGCCAGCAGCCCCTTCGACAGGCTAGCCAAAAACATTCAGTACTTC. Protein: CASSPFDRLAKNIQYF.

Note on this clone: Other DNA sequences in this specimen translate into the identical CDR3. The V and J genes are TRBV19 and TRBJ2-7; the match to TRBD2 covers 11 bases. The CDR3 length is 14 residues. The V segment lost 3 bases and the J segment 4 bases; nucleotides outside the gene matches: 2. Per the germline V gene, CDR1 is LNHDA and CDR2 is SQIVND (reference sequence). CDR3 sequence (DNA): TGTGCCAGTAGTATTACTAGCGGGGGTTACGAGCAGTACTTC. Protein product: CASSITSGGYEQYF.

In this sample, this clone turned up once. The CDR3 region has the DNA TGTGCCAGCAGTTACTCGGTTATCGGTGCAGAGACCCAGTACTTC. Protein sequence: CASSYSVIGAETQYF. The rearrangement links TRBV6-5 to TRBJ2-5; the D is unclear. Trimming cost V 0 bases and J 4 bases, with 12 bases left between them. CDR1 and CDR2 from the germline V gene are MNHEY and SVGAGI. CDR3 size: 15 residues.

This clone came up a few times. The chain is built from TRBV29-1 and TRBJ2-7; D ambiguous. V shed 6 bases and J shed 3 bases, with 12 bases lying between them. This CDR3 has 12 amino acids. The germline V gene encodes CDR1 SQVTM and CDR2 ANQGSEA. Here the CDR3 reads CSVAVPDYEQYF. DNA for the CDR3: TGCAGCGTGGCGGTGCCGGACTACGAGCAGTACTTC.

V gene TRBV5-1 combines with J gene TRBJ2-7; weak D call: TRBD1 (6 bases). Trimming left V 0 bases short and J 3 bases short, with 13 bases between. Germline-derived CDR1 and CDR2 are SGHRS and YFSETQ. The CDR3 covers 15 residues. The CDR3 coding sequence is TGCGCCAGCAGCTTGGGACAGGTGCGTAGCTACGAGCAGTACTTC. It yields the protein CASSLGQVRSYEQYF.